This record concerns one T cell receptor beta chain sequence. This study enrolled people aged 18 to 89 from roughly 24 US geographic areas. Allocation to cohorts depended on clinical history reported by the participants. This sample was taken from a study of blood T cell repertoires in COVID-19. Study as a whole: Specimens from acute and convalescent COVID-19 originated in the United States, Italy and Spain.

Source study methods: Reference gene primer amplification gave estimated nucleated cell counts. Profiled with immunoSEQ multiplex PCR; TCRdb holds only in-frame clones, not every one. From that table come the V and J calls and clone size; the DNA was used to work out D and trimming. This sample has hundreds of thousands of clones, with around 91% found just once. CDR3 length equals 14 residues. V shed 10 bases, J shed 8 bases, and the junction held 11 bases outside the gene matches. The V gene's germline CDR1 is MDHEN and CDR2 SYDVKM. The TCR originated in a man aged 30 to 39 who had recovered from COVID-19. The sequenced material came from PBMCs or T cells enriched from blood (not recorded which). This chain uses TRBV28 with TRBJ2-1; 10 bases match TRBD2. CDR3 region: CATKAGGPRDEQFF. The CDR3 DNA reads as TGTGCCACAAAAGCGGGAGGGCCTCGGGATGAGCAGTTCTTC.